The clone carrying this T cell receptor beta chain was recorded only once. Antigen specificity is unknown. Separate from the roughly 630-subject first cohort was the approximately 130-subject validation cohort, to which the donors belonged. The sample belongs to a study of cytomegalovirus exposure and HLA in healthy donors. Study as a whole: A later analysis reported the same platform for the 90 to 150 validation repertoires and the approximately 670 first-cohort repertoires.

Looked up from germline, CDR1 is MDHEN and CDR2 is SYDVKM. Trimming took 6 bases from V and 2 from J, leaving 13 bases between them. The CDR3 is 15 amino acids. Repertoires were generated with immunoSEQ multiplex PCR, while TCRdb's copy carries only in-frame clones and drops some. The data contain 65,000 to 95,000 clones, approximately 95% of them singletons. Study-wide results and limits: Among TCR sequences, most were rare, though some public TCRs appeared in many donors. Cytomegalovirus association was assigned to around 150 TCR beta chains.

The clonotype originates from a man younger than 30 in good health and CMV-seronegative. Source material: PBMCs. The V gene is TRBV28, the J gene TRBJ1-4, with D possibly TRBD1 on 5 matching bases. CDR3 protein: CASSRAQGTNEKLFF. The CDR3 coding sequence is TGTGCCAGCAGCCGCGCTCAGGGTACTAATGAAAAACTGTTTTTT.